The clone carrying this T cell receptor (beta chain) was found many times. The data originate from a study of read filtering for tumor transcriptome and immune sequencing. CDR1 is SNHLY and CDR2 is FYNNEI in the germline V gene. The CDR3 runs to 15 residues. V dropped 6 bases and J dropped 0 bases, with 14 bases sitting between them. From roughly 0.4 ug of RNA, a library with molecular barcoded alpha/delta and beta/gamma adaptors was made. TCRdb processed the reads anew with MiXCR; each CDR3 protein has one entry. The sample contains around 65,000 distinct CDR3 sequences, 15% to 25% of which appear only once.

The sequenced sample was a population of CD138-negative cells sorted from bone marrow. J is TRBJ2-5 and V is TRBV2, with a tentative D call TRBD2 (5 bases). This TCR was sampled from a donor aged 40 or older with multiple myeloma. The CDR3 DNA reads TGTGCCAGCAGGCGTGCTCAAGCGGACCAAGAGACCCAGTACTTC. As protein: CASRRAQADQETQYF.